A single sample gave rise to the 13 T cell receptor beta chains below, sequenced in a study of T cell repertoires in cytomegalovirus infection. Using its own MiXCR run on the reads, TCRdb lists one record per CDR3 protein. The sample includes fewer than 300,000 distinct CDR3 sequences, roughly 23% of them seen just once. Specimen: PBMCs. The receptors originated from a human donor in good health (CMV status not recorded). Some clones in this sample may be carry-over from other donors' samples.

This clonotype was seen a single time. This sequence joins TRBV5-4 and TRBJ2-5; 7 nucleotides match TRBD2. The germline V gene has CDR1 SGHNT and CDR2 YYREEE (reference sequence). The CDR3 has 16 residues. The ends lost 5 bases at V and 1 base at J; junction bases unmatched: 11. The CDR3 nucleotides are TGTGCCAGCAGACTGGGACTATCGGGGACCCAAGAGACCCAGTACTTC. Protein product: CASRLGLSGTQETQYF.

The V call is TRBV5-1, the J call TRBJ2-1; TRBD2 is a possible D gene (6 bases). Between the trimmed V and J ends, which lost 4 bases and 5 bases, there was a span of 10 bases. CDR3 length: 13 amino acids. Germline V gene lookup returns CDR1 SGHRS and CDR2 YFSETQ. As DNA, the CDR3 is TGCGCCAGCAGCCGCGGCGGGGACAATGAGCAGTTCTTC. Translation: CASSRGGDNEQFF.

V is TRBV20-1 and J is TRBJ1-5, with D tentatively TRBD1 (6 bases). In germline, CDR1 is DFQATT, CDR2 SNEGSKA (reference sequence). The CDR3 runs to 14 residues. V lost 6 bases and J 9 bases, leaving 21 bases between the germline ends. The CDR3 protein is CSAPIGGRGGPQHF. The CDR3 nucleotides read TGCAGTGCCCCTATTGGGGGGCGGGGTGGGCCCCAGCATTTT.

This clonotype turned up a few times. The chain uses TRBV28 and TRBJ2-3; weak D call: TRBD1 (6 bases). The CDR3 extends over 13 amino acids. The V and J ends lost 6 bases and 4 bases respectively, with 11 bases between them. The germline V gene has CDR1 MDHEN and CDR2 SYDVKM. The CDR3 here is CASRAGAADTQYF. CDR3 nucleotides: TGTGCCAGCAGGGCAGGGGCGGCAGATACGCAGTATTTT.

V usage is TRBV9 and J usage is TRBJ2-7, with no clear D. Germline lookup yields CDR1 SGDLS and CDR2 YYNGEE. The CDR3 runs 14 residues. The V gene lost 0 bases and the J gene lost 2 bases, with 9 bases spanning the gap. The CDR3 reads CASSVGPATYEQYF. CDR3 nucleotides: TGTGCCAGCAGCGTAGGCCCAGCCACCTACGAGCAGTACTTC.

The rearrangement links TRBV6-5 to TRBJ2-3; 10 bases are a match to TRBD2. V was pared by 5 bases and J by 0 bases, with 11 bases of the junction left unmatched. The CDR3 spans 18 residues. Germline CDR1 reads MNHEY; CDR2 reads SVGAGI. As DNA, the CDR3 is TGTGCCAGCAGTCCCCAGCGGGGGGGAATATCTAGCACAGATACGCAGTATTTT. Residues: CASSPQRGGISSTDTQYF.

This clonotype was counted a few times. The chain is built from TRBV28 and TRBJ2-3, with unresolved D. This CDR3 is built from 14 residues. The ends were cut back, 6 bases at V and 2 bases at J, with 12 bases in the middle. Germline assignment: CDR1 MDHEN and CDR2 SYDVKM. CDR3 sequence (DNA): TGTGCCAGCAGCCCCGAACGCATCACAGATACGCAGTATTTT. Residues: CASSPERITDTQYF. Together with reference TRBV28 and TRBJ2-3, the CDR3 gives the full variable domain: DVKVTQSSRYLVKRTGEKVFLECVQDMDHENMFWYRQDPGLGLRLIYFSYDVKMKEKGDIPEGYSVSREKKERFSLILESASTNQTSMYLCASSPERITDTQYFGPGTRLTVL.

The CDR3 sequence: CSASRQGGRDEKLFF. The CDR3 DNA follows: TGCAGTGCTTCAAGGCAGGGTGGTAGAGATGAAAAACTGTTTTTT. The chain is built from TRBV20-1 and TRBJ1-4; a weak D match, TRBD1 (5 bases). Deletions cut 5 bases from V and 6 bases from J, with 19 bases between. The germline CDR1 and CDR2 sequences are DFQATT and SNEGSKA (reference sequence). The CDR3 has 15 amino acids.

This clonotype has a count of ten or more. This chain uses TRBV7-6 with TRBJ2-4; the match to TRBD1 covers 9 bases. The V gene's germline CDR1 is SGHVS and CDR2 FNYEAQ. CDR3 length: 13 amino acids. V lost 1 base, J lost 9 bases, and 1 base stayed unmatched. DNA of the CDR3: TGTGCCAGCAGCTTAGGACAGGGGGGCATTCAGTACTTC. This encodes CASSLGQGGIQYF.

This chain joins TRBV20-1 and TRBJ2-1; 13 positions agree with TRBD2. The V gene's germline CDR1 is DFQATT and CDR2 SNEGSKA (reference sequence). The CDR3 runs to 16 residues. After removal of 3 bases from V and 8 bases from J, the junction contained 10 bases not matched to a gene. CDR3 loop: CSARGTSGTRRDEQFF. Here the CDR3 DNA reads TGCAGTGCTAGGGGGACTAGCGGGACAAGAAGGGATGAGCAGTTCTTC.

The chain links TRBV12-3 or TRBV12-4 to TRBJ2-4, with D perhaps matching TRBD1 (6 bases). The CDR3 consists of 12 residues. Trimming stripped 6 bases from V and 5 bases from J, with 8 bases between. The CDR3 spells CASSRTENIQYF. CDR3 sequence (DNA): TGTGCCAGCAGCCGGACAGAAAACATTCAGTACTTC.

The table lists this clonotype with a few counts. The genes are TRBV15 and TRBJ1-2, with D unresolved. Trimming pared 1 base from V and 4 bases from J, leaving 16 bases between. The CDR3 spans 16 residues. Per germline, CDR1 LNHNV and CDR2 YYDKDF (reference sequence). In DNA form, the CDR3 reads TGTGCCACCAGCAGAGGGGTTAACTCCCGGCCCTATGGCTACACCTTC. Its protein is CATSRGVNSRPYGYTF.

This chain links TRBV7-2 with TRBJ1-2, with TRBD1 as a possible D gene (5 bases). V was clipped by 0 bases and J by 6 bases, with 8 bases between them. The CDR3 contains 13 residues. Germline V gene sequence: CDR1 SGHTA, CDR2 FQGNSA. This CDR3 is CASSLAGRDGYTF. The CDR3 region has the DNA TGTGCCAGCAGCTTAGCGGGCAGGGATGGCTACACCTTC.